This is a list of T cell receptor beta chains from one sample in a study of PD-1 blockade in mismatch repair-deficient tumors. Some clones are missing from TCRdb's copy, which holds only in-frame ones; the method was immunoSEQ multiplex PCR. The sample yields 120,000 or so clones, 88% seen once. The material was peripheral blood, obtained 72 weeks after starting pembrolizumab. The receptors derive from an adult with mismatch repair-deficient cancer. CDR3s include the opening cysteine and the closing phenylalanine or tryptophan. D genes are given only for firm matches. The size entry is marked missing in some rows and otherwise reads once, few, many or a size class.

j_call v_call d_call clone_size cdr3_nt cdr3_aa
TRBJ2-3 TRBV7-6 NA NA TGTGCCAGCAGCTCCGTGGGGGGCGCAGATACGCAGTATTTT CASSSVGGADTQYF
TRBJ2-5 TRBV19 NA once TGTGCCAGTAGCACCCTCGGGACACAAGAGACCCAGTACTTC CASSTLGTQETQYF
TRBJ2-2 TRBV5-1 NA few TGCGCCAGCACCTCCCCAGGGCAGATAACCGGGGAGCTGTTTTTT CASTSPGQITGELFF
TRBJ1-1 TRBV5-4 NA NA TGTGCCAGCAGCTTGGGAGGGAACACTGAAGCTTTCTTT CASSLGGNTEAFF
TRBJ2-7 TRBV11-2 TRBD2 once TGTGCCAGCAGCCACTTAGGCAGGGGACTAGCGGACTACGAGCAGTACTTC CASSHLGRGLADYEQYF
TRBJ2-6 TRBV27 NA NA TGTGCCAGCAGTTTACTAGACAGCTCTGGGGCCAACGTCCTGACTTTC CASSLLDSSGANVLTF
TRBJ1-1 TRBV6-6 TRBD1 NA TGTGCCAGCAGTACAGGGGACTTGAACACTGAAGCTTTCTTT CASSTGDLNTEAFF
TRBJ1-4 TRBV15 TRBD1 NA TGTGCCACCAGCAGAGATAGAGACAGGGGGCTTGAAAAACTGTTTTTT CATSRDRDRGLEKLFF
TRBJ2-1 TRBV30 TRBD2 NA TGTGCCTGGAATGGACTAGCGGGAGACCCCCACTCCTACAATGAGCAGTTCTTC CAWNGLAGDPHSYNEQFF
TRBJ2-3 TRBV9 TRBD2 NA TGTGCCAGCAGCGCTAGCGGGAGGATAATAGATACGCAGTATTTT CASSASGRIIDTQYF
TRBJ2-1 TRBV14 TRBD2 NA TGTGCCAGCAGCCCCAGAAGCGGGAGTCGTTACAATGAGCAGTTCTTC CASSPRSGSRYNEQFF
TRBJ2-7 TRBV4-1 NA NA TGCGCCAGCAGCCAAGTTTTGTCTGCTGAGGGTTACGAGCAGTACTTC CASSQVLSAEGYEQYF
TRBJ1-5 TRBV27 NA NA TGTGCCAGCAGTTTAGGCACCTCTAATCAGCCCCAGCATTTT CASSLGTSNQPQHF
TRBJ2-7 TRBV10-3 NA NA TGTGCCATCAGTGAGGCGCCGTACGACGAGCAGTACTTC CAISEAPYDEQYF
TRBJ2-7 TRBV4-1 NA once TGCGCCAGCAGCCAAGTCCTCGTTTCCGGCTACGAGCAGTACTTC CASSQVLVSGYEQYF
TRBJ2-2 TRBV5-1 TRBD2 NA TGCGCCAGCAGCTTGACCCCTAGGGGTAGCGGGAAACTTGTCACCGGGGAGCTGTTTTTT CASSLTPRGSGKLVTGELFF
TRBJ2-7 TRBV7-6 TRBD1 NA TGTGCCAGCAGCTCCCGGACAGGGTCTGGCGAGCAGTACTTC CASSSRTGSGEQYF
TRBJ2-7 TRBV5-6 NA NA TGTGCCAGCAGCTCGACAGGACAGAGCTCCTACGAGCAGTACTTC CASSSTGQSSYEQYF
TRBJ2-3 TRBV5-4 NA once TGTGCCTCGAGGGAGGTGCTGGCAGATACGCAGTATTTT CASREVLADTQYF
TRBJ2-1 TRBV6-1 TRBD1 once TGTGCCAGCAATATTAAGGGACAGGGATACAATGAGCAGTTCTTC CASNIKGQGYNEQFF
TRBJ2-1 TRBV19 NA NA TGTGCCAGTAGTCAAAGCCAGACCACTTCCAATGAGCAGTTCTTC CASSQSQTTSNEQFF
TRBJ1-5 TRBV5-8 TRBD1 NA TGTGCCAGCAGCCGCCGGACAGGGGGGCTCAATCAGCCCCAGCATTTT CASSRRTGGLNQPQHF
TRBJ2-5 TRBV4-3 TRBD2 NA TGCGCCAGCAGACAAGGGACTAGCGGTAAAGAGACCCAGTACTTC CASRQGTSGKETQYF
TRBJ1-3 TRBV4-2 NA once TGTGCCAGCGGGGCTGGAAACACCATATATTTT CASGAGNTIYF
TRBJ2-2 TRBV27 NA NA TGTGCCAGCAGTTTTAAGGGGGCGAACACCGGGGAGCTGTTTTTT CASSFKGANTGELFF
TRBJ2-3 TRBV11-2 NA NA TGTGCCAGCAGCTTACCCATAGATACGCAGTATTTT CASSLPIDTQYF
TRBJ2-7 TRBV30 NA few TGTGCCTGGAGTGTACAAGGGGCCGGCGAGCAGTACTTC CAWSVQGAGEQYF
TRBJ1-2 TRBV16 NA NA TGTGCCAGCAGCCAAGGTCCGCGGAACTATGGCTACACCTTC CASSQGPRNYGYTF
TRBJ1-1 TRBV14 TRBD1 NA TGTGCCAGCAGGGTCGGACAGGGTTTTGAGAACACTGAAGCTTTCTTT CASRVGQGFENTEAFF
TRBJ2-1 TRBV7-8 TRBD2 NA TGTGCCAGCAGCTTATTTTGGCTAGCGGGAGCTAGGGATGAGCAGTTCTTC CASSLFWLAGARDEQFF
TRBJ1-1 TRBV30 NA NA TGTGCCTGGATAGGAATCCATGAAGCTTTCTTT CAWIGIHEAFF
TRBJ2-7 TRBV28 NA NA TGTGCCAGCAGTTCCAGGGGAGTGATGAGGTACGAGCAGTACTTC CASSSRGVMRYEQYF
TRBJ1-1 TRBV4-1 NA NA TGCGCCAGCAGCCAAATGGGGGGGACTGAAGCTTTCTTT CASSQMGGTEAFF
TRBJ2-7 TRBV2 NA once TGTGCCAGCAGTGATGCCCCCTCGGGCTCCTACGAGCAGTACTTC CASSDAPSGSYEQYF
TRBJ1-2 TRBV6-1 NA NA TGTGCCAGCAGTCCTCGGGACGGACGGAACTATGGCTACACCTTC CASSPRDGRNYGYTF
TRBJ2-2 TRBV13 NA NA TGTGCCAGCAGTGGGGGACTGATGAACACCGGGGAGCTGTTTTTT CASSGGLMNTGELFF
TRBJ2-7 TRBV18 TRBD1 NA TGTGCCAGCTCACCCAAGTCGACAGGGGGGAACTCCGAGCAGTACTTC CASSPKSTGGNSEQYF
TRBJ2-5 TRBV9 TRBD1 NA TGTGCCAGCAGCGTCATGGGGACAGCTGGAGAGACCCAGTACTTC CASSVMGTAGETQYF
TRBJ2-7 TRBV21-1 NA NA TGTGCCAGCAGCAAAGGGCCGGAGGGGGGGATTACGAGGCAGTACTTC CASSKGPEGGITRQYF
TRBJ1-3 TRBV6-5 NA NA TGTGCCAGCAGTGACTATAGTGATGGAAACACCATATATTTT CASSDYSDGNTIYF
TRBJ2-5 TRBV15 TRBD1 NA TGTGCCACCAGCCTCGACAGGGGTCAAGAGACCCAGTACTTC CATSLDRGQETQYF
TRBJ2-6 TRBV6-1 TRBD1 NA TGTGCCAGCAGTGGGGGGACAGGGGGCGAAATCTTTGGGGCCAACGTCCTGACTTTC CASSGGTGGEIFGANVLTF
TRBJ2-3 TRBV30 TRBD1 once TGTGCCTGGAGGCAGGGGGCTTGGACAGATACGCAGTATTTT CAWRQGAWTDTQYF
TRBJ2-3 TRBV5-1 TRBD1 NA TGCGCCAGCAGCGGGACAGGTTTTTCACTAGATACGCAGTATTTT CASSGTGFSLDTQYF
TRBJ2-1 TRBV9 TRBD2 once TGTGCCAGCAGCCCTTTAAGCGGGAGCCGCTACAATGAGCAGTTCTTC CASSPLSGSRYNEQFF
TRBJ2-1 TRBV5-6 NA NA TGTGCCAGCACAGCAGCTTTCAGCGGAGGAGAAGATAATGAGCAGTTCTTC CASTAAFSGGEDNEQFF